The sequence of this T cell receptor (beta chain) was determined in a study of shared clonotypes between healthy human individuals. Study in general: Per-donor plates numbered three CD4 naive, three CD4 memory, two CD8 naive and one CD8 memory.

The data were produced by immunoSEQ multiplex PCR, yet TCRdb's version contains in-frame clones alone and is incomplete. The sample shows approximately 1,000,000 clones, 78% of them seen only once. V lost 6 bases, J lost 8 bases, and 20 bases lay in between. Germline-derived CDR1 and CDR2 are MDHEN and SYDVKM. The CDR3 runs to 15 residues. The clonotype comes from a man younger than 35 in good health. Some clones in this sample may be carry-over from other donors' samples. The chain is built from TRBV28 and TRBJ2-1, with a weak D call TRBD1 (6 bases). The material sequenced was memory CD4+ T cells from PBMCs. Subset defined: CD45RA-negative fraction. In nucleotides, the CDR3 is TGTGCCAGCAGCCTGGGGGCGCTCGGGTCCGATGAGCAGTTCTTC. It encodes CASSLGALGSDEQFF.